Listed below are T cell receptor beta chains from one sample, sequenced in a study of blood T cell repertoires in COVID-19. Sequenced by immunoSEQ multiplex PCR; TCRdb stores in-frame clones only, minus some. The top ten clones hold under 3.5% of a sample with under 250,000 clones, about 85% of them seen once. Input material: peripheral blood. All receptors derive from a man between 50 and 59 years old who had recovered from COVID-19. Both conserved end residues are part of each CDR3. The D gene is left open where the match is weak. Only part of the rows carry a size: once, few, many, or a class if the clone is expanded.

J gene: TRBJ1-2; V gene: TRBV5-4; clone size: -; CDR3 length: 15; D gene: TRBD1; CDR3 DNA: TGTGCCAGCAGCCCGGGGGACAGGGGGAAGTCTGGCTACACCTTC; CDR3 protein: CASSPGDRGKSGYTF
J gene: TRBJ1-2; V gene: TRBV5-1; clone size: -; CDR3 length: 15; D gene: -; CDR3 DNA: TGCGCCAGCAGACCGGGGACTGAGATTAACTATGGCTACACCTTC; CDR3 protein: CASRPGTEINYGYTF
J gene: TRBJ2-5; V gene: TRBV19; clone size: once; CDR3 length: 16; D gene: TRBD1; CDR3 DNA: TGTGCCAGTAGTATCCGACAGGGCATTCCCCAAGAGACCCAGTACTTC; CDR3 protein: CASSIRQGIPQETQYF
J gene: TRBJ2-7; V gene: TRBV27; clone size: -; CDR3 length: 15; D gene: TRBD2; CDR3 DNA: TGTGCCAGCAGTTGGGGGAGCGGGAGTCCTTACGAGCAGTACTTC; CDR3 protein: CASSWGSGSPYEQYF
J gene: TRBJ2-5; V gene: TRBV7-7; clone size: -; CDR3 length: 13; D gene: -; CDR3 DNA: TGTGCCAGCAGCATGACTAGGGCAGAGACCCAGTACTTC; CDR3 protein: CASSMTRAETQYF
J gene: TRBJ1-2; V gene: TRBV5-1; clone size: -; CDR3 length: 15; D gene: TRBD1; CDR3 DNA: TGCGCCAGCAGCTTGGACGGACAGGGTTTGAATGGCTACACCTTC; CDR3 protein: CASSLDGQGLNGYTF
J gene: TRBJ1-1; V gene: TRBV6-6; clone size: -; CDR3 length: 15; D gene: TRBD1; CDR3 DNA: TGTGCCAGCAGCCGGACAGGGGTCCTAGGCACTGAAGCTTTCTTT; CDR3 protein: CASSRTGVLGTEAFF
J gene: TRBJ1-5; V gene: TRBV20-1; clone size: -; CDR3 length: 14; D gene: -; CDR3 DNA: TGCAGTGCTAGTTCAGGGTACAGCAATCAGCCCCAGCATTTT; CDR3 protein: CSASSGYSNQPQHF
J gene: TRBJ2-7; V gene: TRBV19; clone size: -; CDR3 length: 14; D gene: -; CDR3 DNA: TGTGCCAGTAGTATCTTCTTCGGGAGTCCCGAGCAGTACTTC; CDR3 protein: CASSIFFGSPEQYF
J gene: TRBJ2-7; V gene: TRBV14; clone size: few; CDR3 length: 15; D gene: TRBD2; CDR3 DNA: TGTGCCAGCAGCCAAGGGACTAGCGGAGCCTACGAGCAGTACTTC; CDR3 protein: CASSQGTSGAYEQYF
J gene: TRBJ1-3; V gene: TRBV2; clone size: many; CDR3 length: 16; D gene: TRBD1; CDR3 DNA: TGTGCCAGCAGTCAAAAGACAACAGGGGACGGAAACACCATATATTTT; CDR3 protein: CASSQKTTGDGNTIYF
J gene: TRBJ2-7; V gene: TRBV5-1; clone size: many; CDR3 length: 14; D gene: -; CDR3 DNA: TGCGCCAGCAGCTTCGTCCACAGGGAATCGAGGCAGTACTTC; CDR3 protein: CASSFVHRESRQYF
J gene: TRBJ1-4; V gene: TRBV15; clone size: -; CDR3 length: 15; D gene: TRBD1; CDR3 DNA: TGTGCCACCAGCTCTCAGACAGGGATCAATGAAAAACTGTTTTTT; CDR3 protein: CATSSQTGINEKLFF
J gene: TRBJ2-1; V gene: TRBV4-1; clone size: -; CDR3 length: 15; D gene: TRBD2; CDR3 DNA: TGCGCCAGCAGCCCGACTAGCGGGAGCATGCATGAGCAGTTCTTC; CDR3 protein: CASSPTSGSMHEQFF
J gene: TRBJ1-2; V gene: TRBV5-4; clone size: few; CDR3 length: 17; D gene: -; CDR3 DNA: TGTGCCAGCAGATTCCCCGGGACACGCGACCGTCTCGAGGGCTACACCTTC; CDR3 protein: CASRFPGTRDRLEGYTF
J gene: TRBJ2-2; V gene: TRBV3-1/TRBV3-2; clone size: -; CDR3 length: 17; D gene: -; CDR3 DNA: TGTGCCAGCAGCCAAGTATCTTACGGGGAGAACACCGGGGAGCTGTTTTTT; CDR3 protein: CASSQVSYGENTGELFF
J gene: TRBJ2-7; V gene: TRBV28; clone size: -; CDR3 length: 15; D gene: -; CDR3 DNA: TGTGCCAGCAGTCCCCTCAGGGGCCATTACTACGAGCAGTACTTC; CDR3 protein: CASSPLRGHYYEQYF
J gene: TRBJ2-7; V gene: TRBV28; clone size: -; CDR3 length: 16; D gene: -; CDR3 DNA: TGTGCCAGCAGCCCTTCACACACAGGGAGCGCCTACGAGCAGTACTTC; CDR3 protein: CASSPSHTGSAYEQYF
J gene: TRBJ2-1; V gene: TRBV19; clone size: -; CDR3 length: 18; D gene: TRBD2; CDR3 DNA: TGTGCCAGTAGTCAGGGGACTAGCGGGTTGAGCTCCTACAATGAGCAGTTCTTC; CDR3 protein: CASSQGTSGLSSYNEQFF